Following are 25 T cell receptor beta chains from one sample sequenced in a study of OX40 agonist ivuxolimab in advanced cancers. Assay used: immunoSEQ multiplex PCR; TCRdb lists only in-frame clones, some missing. The repertoire holds about 150,000 clones, with roughly 94% as singletons. The sample in question was CD4+ or CD8+ T cells sorted from blood, obtained in a trial of the OX40 agonist ivuxolimab. These receptors were taken from an adult with an advanced solid tumor such as melanoma, head and neck, liver or kidney cancer.

The gene calls are TRBV5-5 and TRBJ1-4, with 8 bases aligning to TRBD1. After removal of 2 bases from V and 3 bases from J, the junction contained 12 bases not matched to a gene. Looked up from germline, CDR1 is SGHKS and CDR2 is YYEKEE (reference sequence). The CDR3 has 18 amino acids. The CDR3 protein is CASSLWGRGRMANEKLFF. DNA of the CDR3: TGTGCCAGCAGCTTATGGGGCAGGGGGCGCATGGCTAATGAAAAACTGTTTTTT.

The CDR3 region is CASKIGGRVNNQPQHF. The CDR3 nucleotides are TGTGCCAGTAAGATAGGGGGGCGAGTGAACAATCAGCCCCAGCATTTT. The chain links TRBV19 to TRBJ1-5; D may be TRBD1 (6 bases). Germline V CDR1 and CDR2: LNHDA, SQIVND (reference sequence). There are 16 residues in the CDR3. V was pared by 7 bases and J by 3 bases, with 19 bases between.

The gene calls are TRBV5-8 and TRBJ1-1; possibly TRBD1 for D (5 bases). Trimming removed 0 bases at V and 1 base at J, with 16 bases between. CDR1 is SGHTS, CDR2 YDEGEE, per germline. This CDR3 has 17 amino acids. The CDR3 protein is CASSLAQYRQGNTEAFF. DNA of the CDR3: TGTGCCAGCAGCTTGGCCCAATATCGGCAGGGGAACACTGAAGCTTTCTTT.

The CDR3 bases are TGTGCCAGCAGCCAAGATAGGGCACGCACTGAAGCTTTCTTT. Protein product: CASSQDRARTEAFF. The chain couples TRBV4-2 to TRBJ1-1; D gene ambiguous. Germline V gives CDR1 LGHNA, CDR2 YNFKEQ. This CDR3 is built from 14 residues. The V and J ends lost 0 bases and 4 bases respectively, with 9 bases between them.

The CDR3 DNA reads as TGTGCCATCAGTCCGACAGTTCCCTCCTCCTACGAGCAGTACTTC. Residues: CAISPTVPSSYEQYF. This chain uses TRBV10-3 with TRBJ2-7, with D maybe TRBD1 (5 bases). Germline values: CDR1 ENHRY, CDR2 SYGVKD. The V end lost 5 bases, the J end lost 0 bases, and 14 bases lay between the germline ends. The CDR3 is 15 amino acids.

This sequence joins TRBV7-9 and TRBJ2-7, with D uncertain. The CDR3 runs 14 residues. The V end was cut by 1 base, the J end by 2 bases, with 9 bases between. Per the germline V gene, CDR1 is SEHNR and CDR2 is FQNEAQ (reference sequence). CDR3 nucleotides: TGTGCCAGCAGCTTAGAAGTGGTGGCCTACGAGCAGTACTTC. The encoded protein is CASSLEVVAYEQYF.

The chain joins TRBV5-1 to TRBJ1-1; D remains unclear. CDR3 length: 14 residues. The germline V and J ends were trimmed by 4 bases and 0 bases, with 10 bases remaining between them. In germline, CDR1 is SGHRS, CDR2 YFSETQ. The DNA for the CDR3 is TGCGCCAGCAGCCGGGCAGTCTTGAACACTGAAGCTTTCTTT. This translates into CASSRAVLNTEAFF.

V usage is TRBV10-3 and J usage is TRBJ1-3; D is unresolved. The V and J ends lost 3 bases and 2 bases respectively, with 11 bases between them. The CDR3 consists of 15 residues. Looked up from germline, CDR1 is ENHRY and CDR2 is SYGVKD. CDR3 amino acids: CAISETSRAGNTIYF. The CDR3 nucleotides are TGTGCCATCAGTGAAACTTCACGCGCTGGAAACACCATATATTTT.

In this sample, this clone turned up once. The CDR3: CASSLTGTGRGETQYF. The CDR3 DNA follows: TGTGCCAGCAGCTTAACGGGGACAGGGAGAGGAGAGACCCAGTACTTC. The rearrangement joins TRBV7-3 to TRBJ2-5; TRBD1 matches 9 bases. This CDR3 spans 16 amino acids. CDR1 is SGHTA, CDR2 FQGTGA, per germline. V lost 0 bases, J lost 4 bases, and 6 bases stayed unmatched.

This clone was seen once. V gene TRBV7-3 combines with J gene TRBJ1-1; weak D call: TRBD1 (5 bases). The V end lost 2 bases, the J end lost 2 bases, and 9 bases lay between the germline ends. This CDR3 spans 14 amino acids. Germline CDR1 and CDR2: SGHTA and FQGTGA. CDR3 nucleotide sequence: TGTGCCAGCAGCTTAGGGGGGTTTAACACTGAAGCTTTCTTT. This translates into CASSLGGFNTEAFF.

This clone was found once. V gene TRBV10-2 combines with J gene TRBJ2-7, with D perhaps given as TRBD1 or TRBD2 (6 bases each). Between the trimmed V and J ends, which lost 3 bases and 0 bases, there was a span of 18 bases. There are 17 residues in the CDR3. Germline values: CDR1 WSHSY, CDR2 SAAADI. CDR3 sequence (DNA): TGCGCCAGCAGTGAAGGTTTGGGGCGGGACACCTCCTACGAGCAGTACTTC. Protein: CASSEGLGRDTSYEQYF.

This clone appeared a single time. This rearrangement joins TRBV6-5 to TRBJ1-1; tentatively, D is TRBD1 (5 bases). The CDR3 has 13 amino acids. CDR1 is MNHEY and CDR2 is SVGAGI in the germline V gene. V was shortened by 5 bases and J by 2 bases, with 9 bases between the two germline ends. The DNA of the CDR3 is TGTGCCAGCAGTCGCCAGGGCAACACTGAAGCTTTCTTT. It specifies CASSRQGNTEAFF.

V gene TRBV7-3 combines with J gene TRBJ2-1; 8 bases align to TRBD2. V was clipped by 3 bases and J by 8 bases; unmatched bases: 9. The length of the CDR3 is 15 residues. Germline lookup yields CDR1 SGHTA and CDR2 FQGTGA. The CDR3 region has the DNA TGTGCCAGCAGCTTCACCGGGACTAGGGCGGATGAGCAGTTCTTC. This codes for CASSFTGTRADEQFF.

For the CDR3, the DNA is TGCGCCAGCAGCGACCCAAGCTCTGGGGCCAACGTCCTGACTTTC. Its translation: CASSDPSSGANVLTF. The V call is TRBV5-1, the J call TRBJ2-6; D remains unclear. The germline CDR1 and CDR2 sequences are SGHRS and YFSETQ. This CDR3 region has 15 residues. Trimming shortened V by 4 bases and J by 0 bases, and 8 bases separated the two germline ends.

The V gene is TRBV27, the J gene TRBJ1-5, with D possibly matching TRBD1 (5 bases). This CDR3 comprises 16 residues. Germline CDR1 is MNHEY and CDR2 is SMNVEV (reference sequence). The germline V and J ends were trimmed by 3 bases and 0 bases, with 12 bases remaining between them. The CDR3 coding sequence is TGTGCCAGCAGTTTTGGGGCAGCTTATAGCAATCAGCCCCAGCATTTT. Protein: CASSFGAAYSNQPQHF.

The chain links TRBV10-2 to TRBJ1-4; D gene ambiguous. Trimming left V 6 bases short and J 10 bases short, with 24 bases between. This CDR3 has 16 residues. Germline V gives CDR1 WSHSY, CDR2 SAAADI. The CDR3 DNA reads as TGCGCCAGCAGGCTCGAAATTGTCCCCGATCGAGGAAAACTGTTTTTT. This codes for CASRLEIVPDRGKLFF.

This chain uses TRBV7-3 with TRBJ2-1; 9 nucleotides line up with TRBD2. This CDR3 comprises 16 residues. Losses at the gene ends were 3 bases for V and 7 bases for J; bases not matched to a gene: 10. CDR1 SGHTA and CDR2 FQGTGA come from the germline V gene. This CDR3 reads CASSLGSSGRSNEQFF. The CDR3 nucleotides read TGTGCCAGCAGCTTGGGGAGTAGCGGGAGAAGTAATGAGCAGTTCTTC.

This clone appeared a single time. The chain is built from TRBV19 and TRBJ1-5, with D possibly being TRBD1 (5 bases). The V and J ends lost 8 bases and 2 bases respectively, with 13 bases between them. The CDR3 length is 14 residues. Germline V gives CDR1 LNHDA, CDR2 SQIVND (reference sequence). The CDR3 DNA reads TGTGCCAGTCATAGGGTGGGGGGCAATCAGCCCCAGCATTTT. It is translated as CASHRVGGNQPQHF.

This chain joins TRBV19 and TRBJ1-5, with 8 bases fitting TRBD1. V dropped 3 bases and J dropped 4; count of bases not matched to a gene: 2. The CDR3 has 14 amino acids. CDR1 and CDR2 from the germline V gene are LNHDA and SQIVND (reference sequence). The CDR3 sequence: CASSIRQGNQPQHF. As DNA, the CDR3 is TGTGCCAGTAGTATCCGACAGGGGAATCAGCCCCAGCATTTT.

The rearrangement links TRBV6-1 to TRBJ2-5; 7 bases map to TRBD1. Germline CDR1 and CDR2: MNHNS and SASEGT. V shed 5 bases, J shed 3 bases, and the junction held 6 bases outside the gene matches. CDR3 size: 14 residues. CDR3 nucleotide sequence: TGTGCCAGCAGTATAAACAGGGGCGAAGAGACCCAGTACTTC. Amino acids: CASSINRGEETQYF.

This chain joins TRBV6-6 and TRBJ2-3; 10 bases align to TRBD2. V lost 6 bases, J lost 0 bases, and 6 bases stayed unmatched. CDR1 is MNHNY, CDR2 SVGAGI, per germline (reference sequence). The CDR3 extends over 16 amino acids. CDR3 DNA sequence: TGTGCCAGCAGACTAGGACTAGCGGTGAGCACAGATACGCAGTATTTT. The encoded protein is CASRLGLAVSTDTQYF.

The chain joins TRBV27 to TRBJ1-4; 9 bases align to TRBD1. The CDR3 runs to 14 residues. CDR1 MNHEY and CDR2 SMNVEV come from the germline V gene (reference sequence). The trim removed 3 bases at V and 8 bases at J, leaving 4 bases unmatched. For the CDR3, the DNA is TGTGCCAGCAGTTTCGGGACAGGGAAAGAAAAACTGTTTTTT. The encoded protein is CASSFGTGKEKLFF.

The rearrangement uses TRBV29-1 and TRBJ2-7, with 7 nucleotides matching TRBD2. Per the germline V gene, CDR1 is SQVTM and CDR2 is ANQGSEA. V was pared by 4 bases and J by 1 base, with 10 bases of the junction left unmatched. This CDR3 region has 15 residues. CDR3 DNA: TGCAGCGTTGTCACCTTAGCGGGTCGATCCTACGAGCAGTACTTC. This encodes CSVVTLAGRSYEQYF.

This clone was observed a few times. The chain uses TRBV6-1 and TRBJ1-5; TRBD1 might be the D (5 bases). This CDR3 has 15 residues. The germline V gene encodes CDR1 MNHNS and CDR2 SASEGT. Trimming stripped 4 bases from V and 7 bases from J, with 17 bases between. The CDR3 here is CASSVGQGNWQPQHF. The CDR3 bases are TGTGCCAGCAGTGTAGGGCAGGGAAACTGGCAGCCCCAGCATTTT.

The J gene is TRBJ1-2, the V gene TRBV9; D possibly corresponds to TRBD1 (6 bases). V was cut by 6 bases and J by 7 bases, with 19 bases left in between. CDR3 length: 14 residues. Per germline, CDR1 SGDLS and CDR2 YYNGEE. The CDR3 spells CASTPGQGSAGYTF. In DNA, the CDR3 is TGTGCCAGCACCCCAGGGCAGGGGTCCGCTGGCTACACCTTC.